A selection of T cell receptor beta chains follows, all from one sample in a study of technical replicates of blood from a handful of donors. The table came from immunoSEQ multiplex PCR; TCRdb's copy has only in-frame clones and leaves some out. Of about 80,000 clones in the sample, about 93% were seen once. Material: T cells isolated from PBMCs. These TCRs come from a human donor in good health. The CDR3 runs from the conserved cysteine through the conserved F or W. Each record gives: V gene, D gene, clone size, J gene, CDR3 DNA, CDR3 protein. A D gene is named only where the DNA matches it firmly. Size is omitted from some rows. Given values are once, few, many or a class for expanded clones.

>TRBV19|NA|NA|TRBJ1-3
TGTGCCAGTAGTATTAGTTCCGACTCTGGAAACACCATATATTTT
CASSISSDSGNTIYF
>TRBV28|NA|NA|TRBJ2-5
TGTGCCAGCAGCCATGGGTGGAGCACCCAAGAGACCCAGTACTTC
CASSHGWSTQETQYF
>TRBV7-9|NA|once|TRBJ2-7
TGTGCCAGCAGCCACTCCTACGAGCAGTACTTC
CASSHSYEQYF
>TRBV7-3|NA|NA|TRBJ1-1
TGTGCCAGCAGCCAAAACAGGGATGACACTGAAGCTTTCTTT
CASSQNRDDTEAFF
>TRBV5-8|NA|NA|TRBJ2-7
TGTGCCAGCAGCTGGGCTCTTGAAGGATTCTCCTACGAGCAGTACTTC
CASSWALEGFSYEQYF
>TRBV10-3|NA|NA|TRBJ1-1
TGTGCCATCAGCGGACAGTCCCGGGACACTGAAGCTTTCTTT
CAISGQSRDTEAFF
>TRBV5-6|TRBD1|NA|TRBJ1-2
TGTGCCAGCAGCTCGTCCCGGGACAGGGGATATTTCTATGGCTACACCTTC
CASSSSRDRGYFYGYTF
>TRBV11-2|TRBD2|NA|TRBJ2-5
TGTGCCAGCAGCTCAGGACTAGCGGGAGTGGAGACCCAGTACTTC
CASSSGLAGVETQYF
>TRBV4-2|TRBD2|once|TRBJ2-1
TGTGCCAGCAGCCAAGATCAACGGGAGGGCCCTAGGAATGAGCAGTTCTTC
CASSQDQREGPRNEQFF
>TRBV6-5|NA|NA|TRBJ2-2
TGTGCCAGCAGTTACTTTATGAACACCGGGGAGCTGTTTTTT
CASSYFMNTGELFF
>TRBV10-3|TRBD2|NA|TRBJ2-1
TGTGCCATCAGTGATTACCCTCTAGCGGATGCCTACAATGAGCAGTTCTTC
CAISDYPLADAYNEQFF
>TRBV7-9|NA|NA|TRBJ1-5
TGTGCCAGCAGCCCCCAGGGGTCCAATCAGCCCCAGCATTTT
CASSPQGSNQPQHF
>TRBV7-2|NA|NA|TRBJ2-7
TGTGCCAGCAGCTCACTAGGGCTGTCCTACGAGCAGTACTTC
CASSSLGLSYEQYF
>TRBV11-3|NA|NA|TRBJ1-5
TGTGCCAGCAGCTTAGATGCCGGCGGGGGGGATTGGGATCAGCCCCAGCATTTT
CASSLDAGGGDWDQPQHF
>TRBV6-1|NA|NA|TRBJ1-4
TGTGCCAGCAGTCAACAGGTTGCAACTAATGAAAAACTGTTTTTT
CASSQQVATNEKLFF
>TRBV6-1|TRBD1|NA|TRBJ2-2
TGTGCCAGCAGTGAAACAGGGGCGAACACCGGGGAGCTGTTTTTT
CASSETGANTGELFF
>TRBV28|NA|NA|TRBJ1-4
TGTGCCAGCAGTTTTTCAGAAGTGGAGAAACTGTTTTTT
CASSFSEVEKLFF
>TRBV6-5|NA|NA|TRBJ2-7
TGTGCCAGCCGACAGTTGGATTCCTACGAGCAGTACTTC
CASRQLDSYEQYF
>TRBV28|TRBD2|NA|TRBJ2-5
TGTGCCAGCAGTTCTACTAGCGGGAGGAGGTCCCAGTACTTC
CASSSTSGRRSQYF
>TRBV12-5|NA|NA|TRBJ1-1
TGTGCTAGTGGTCTAAACCGGAGGACTGAAGCTTTCTTT
CASGLNRRTEAFF
>TRBV25-1|TRBD1|NA|TRBJ1-1
TGTGCCAGCAGTGATTTCGCAGGGGGTATGGGCACTGAAGCTTTCTTT
CASSDFAGGMGTEAFF
>TRBV25-1|NA|once|TRBJ2-1
TGTGCCAGCAGTCACAACAGGGATTTCTACAATGAGCAGTTCTTC
CASSHNRDFYNEQFF
>TRBV5-6|TRBD1|NA|TRBJ1-1
TGTGCCAGCAGCGAGGGACAGTATGAAGCTTTCTTT
CASSEGQYEAFF
>TRBV28|NA|NA|TRBJ2-4
TGTGCCAGCAGTTTTCCCGGGTCCGTAGCCAAAAACATTCAGTACTTC
CASSFPGSVAKNIQYF
>TRBV4-2|NA|NA|TRBJ2-7
TGTGCCAGCAGCCGACACGGCGGGGACGGGGTCGACGAGCAGTACTTC
CASSRHGGDGVDEQYF
>TRBV6-1|NA|NA|TRBJ1-5
TGTGCCAGCAGTGAAAGACAACGAGATCAGCCCCAGCATTTT
CASSERQRDQPQHF
>TRBV18|NA|NA|TRBJ1-1
TGTGCCAGCTCACGAGCAAGGGACATAAACACTGAAGCTTTCTTT
CASSRARDINTEAFF
>TRBV9|NA|few|TRBJ1-1
TGTGCCAGCAGCGTAGAGGGACACCCCACTGAAGCTTTCTTT
CASSVEGHPTEAFF
>TRBV6-4|NA|NA|TRBJ2-1
TGTGCCAGCAGTGACGGGTACGGACTCAATGAGCAGTTCTTC
CASSDGYGLNEQFF
>TRBV11-2|NA|NA|TRBJ2-7
TGTGCCAGCAGCGTAGGACTCCCCTACGAGCAGTACTTC
CASSVGLPYEQYF
>TRBV6-6|NA|NA|TRBJ2-5
TGTGCCAGCAGCACAGGGCAAGTGGGGTTCGGGGCCCAGTACTTC
CASSTGQVGFGAQYF
>TRBV29-1|NA|NA|TRBJ1-1
TGCAGCGTGGGGTCGGGGGGCTGGACTGAAGCTTTCTTT
CSVGSGGWTEAFF
>TRBV5-4|TRBD1|NA|TRBJ2-3
TGTGCCAGCTGGACAGGGATTAGCACAGATACGCAGTATTTT
CASWTGISTDTQYF
>TRBV5-5|NA|NA|TRBJ2-1
TGTGCCAGCAGCTGGACTGGCAATGAGCAGTTCTTC
CASSWTGNEQFF
>TRBV2|NA|NA|TRBJ2-7
TGTGCCAGCAGTGATCCAACAAGGCCGGGGCAGTACTTC
CASSDPTRPGQYF
>TRBV7-9|TRBD1|NA|TRBJ1-2
TGTGCCAGCAGCTTAGGACAGGGGAATGCTGGCTACACCTTC
CASSLGQGNAGYTF
>TRBV4-1|NA|NA|TRBJ2-7
TGCGCCAGCAGCCAAGACTGGGAGAACGAGCAGTACTTC
CASSQDWENEQYF
>TRBV7-9|TRBD1|once|TRBJ2-7
TGTGCCGGGGAGACAGGGGAGGCCTACGAGCAGTACTTC
CAGETGEAYEQYF
>TRBV19|TRBD2|NA|TRBJ2-7
TGTGCCAGTAGCAGCCCTGGGGCTAGCGGGATCTACGAGCAGTACTTC
CASSSPGASGIYEQYF
>TRBV2|NA|NA|TRBJ2-7
TGTGCCAGCAGTGAAGTTTGGGACTCCCCCTACGAGCAGTACTTC
CASSEVWDSPYEQYF
>TRBV5-1|TRBD1|NA|TRBJ1-2
TGCGCCAGCAGCTTGGGTCCGGGACAGGGGGCCAGTATGGAGGGCTACACCTTC
CASSLGPGQGASMEGYTF
>TRBV11-3|TRBD1|NA|TRBJ2-5
TGTGCCAGCAGCTCGGGACAGGGGGCAGGAGAGACCCAGTACTTC
CASSSGQGAGETQYF
>TRBV18|NA|NA|TRBJ1-1
TGTGCCAGCTCACCACGGAATGGGGGCGGAGCAGTGAACACTGAAGCTTTCTTT
CASSPRNGGGAVNTEAFF
>TRBV7-3|TRBD1|NA|TRBJ1-2
TGTGCCAGCAGCTCCGACAGGGGCTATGGCTACACCTTC
CASSSDRGYGYTF
>TRBV10-1|TRBD1|NA|TRBJ1-1
TGCGCCAGCAGCCCATCAGGGGGCACTGAAGCTTTCTTT
CASSPSGGTEAFF
>TRBV30|TRBD1|once|TRBJ2-1
TGTGCCTGGAGCAGCCGCTGGGACAGAGCCGACAATGAGCAGTTCTTC
CAWSSRWDRADNEQFF
>TRBV19|NA|NA|TRBJ1-5
TGTGCCAGTAGCAAAGGGGCGCCTCAGGAGAAGCCCCAGCATTTT
CASSKGAPQEKPQHF
>TRBV7-9|TRBD2|NA|TRBJ2-1
TGTGCCAGCAGCCCCCGGGGAGCGGGAGGTGTCTATGAGCAGTTCTTC
CASSPRGAGGVYEQFF
>TRBV11-3|TRBD1|NA|TRBJ2-7
TGTGCCAGCAGCCGGCTACAGGGGACCTTTCTCTACGAGCAGTACTTC
CASSRLQGTFLYEQYF
>TRBV19|NA|NA|TRBJ2-7
TGTGCCAGTAGTGTTGGTTTCTGGGGCAGTGGGACCTACGAGCAGTACTTC
CASSVGFWGSGTYEQYF
>TRBV11-1|NA|NA|TRBJ2-7
TGTGCCAGCAGCTTATCATCCTACGAGCAGTACTTC
CASSLSSYEQYF
>TRBV7-3|NA|once|TRBJ2-2
TGTGCCAGCAGCTTAGGGGCAGGCGTTAACACCGGGGAGCTGTTTTTT
CASSLGAGVNTGELFF
>TRBV18|NA|NA|TRBJ2-2
TGTGCCAGCTCACCAGGGGGCGGAACCGGGGAGCTGTTTTTT
CASSPGGGTGELFF
>TRBV27|NA|NA|TRBJ1-5
TGTGCCAGCAGTTGGGGAGAAAATCAGCCCCAGCATTTT
CASSWGENQPQHF
>TRBV9|TRBD1|NA|TRBJ2-4
TGTGCCAGCAGCGTAGATACAGGGGCAGGGGACATTCAGTACTTC
CASSVDTGAGDIQYF
>TRBV27|TRBD2|NA|TRBJ2-5
TGTGCCAGCAGGCACCTAGCGGGAGAGGTGGAGACCCAGTACTTC
CASRHLAGEVETQYF
>TRBV4-1|TRBD2|NA|TRBJ2-1
TGCGCCAGCAGCCAACTAGCGGGAGACTTAGAGCAGTTCTTC
CASSQLAGDLEQFF
>TRBV11-2|TRBD2|NA|TRBJ2-1
TGTGCCAGCAGCTTAGAAGGGGGCGGGAGGGCGTACAATGAGCAGTTCTTC
CASSLEGGGRAYNEQFF
>TRBV5-6|NA|NA|TRBJ1-5
TGTGCCAGCAGCCAGGGAAGGGGCCGCAATCAGCCCCAGCATTTT
CASSQGRGRNQPQHF
>TRBV20-1|NA|NA|TRBJ1-1
TGCAGTGCTCGGAGGGATGAAGCTTTCTTT
CSARRDEAFF